This paragraph covers one T cell receptor beta chain sequence. What it binds is not known. Sequencing ends 3 residues short of the CDR3 end; the germline J gene provides the rest. This record comes from a study of T cells in women clearing cervical HPV infection. Study summary: Controls were women whose single incident HPV16 infection cleared within 12 months without precancer or cancer.

The method was immunoSEQ multiplex PCR; TCRdb's version includes in-frame clones alone and lacks a portion of them. The specimen's table records around 31,000 clones. General observations from the study: Each sample's T-cell count was unknown, possibly confounding richness.

CDR1 and CDR2 from the germline V gene are MGHRA and YSYEKL. V shed 3 bases and J shed 6 bases, with 12 bases lying between them. The CDR3 runs to 14 residues. This sequence was found in a woman aged 18-69 years with a cervical HPV16 infection that either progressed to CIN3+ or cleared (not recorded which). The sample was blood buffy coat. V is TRBV4-1 and J is TRBJ1-5, with D tentatively TRBD1 (6 bases). The DNA read from the CDR3 is TGCGCCAGCAGCCACCCCGAGGGGGTTCAGCCC. It specifies CASSHPEGVQP. The entire CDR3 sequence reads CASSHPEGVQPQHF.